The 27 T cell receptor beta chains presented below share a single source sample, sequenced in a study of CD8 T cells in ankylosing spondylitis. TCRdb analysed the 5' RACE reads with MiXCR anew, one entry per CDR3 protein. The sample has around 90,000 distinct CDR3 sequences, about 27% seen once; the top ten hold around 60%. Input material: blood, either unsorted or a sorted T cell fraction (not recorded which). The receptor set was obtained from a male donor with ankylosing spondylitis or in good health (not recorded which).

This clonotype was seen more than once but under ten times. The CDR3 nucleotides read TGTGCCAGCAGCTCAACTTACAGGGATGAGCAGTTCTTC. Amino acid sequence: CASSSTYRDEQFF. The chain uses TRBV7-9 and TRBJ2-1, with TRBD1 as a possible D gene (6 bases). Trimming shortened V by 4 bases and J by 8 bases, and 12 bases separated the two germline ends. This CDR3 comprises 13 residues. The germline CDR1 and CDR2 sequences are SEHNR and FQNEAQ (reference sequence).

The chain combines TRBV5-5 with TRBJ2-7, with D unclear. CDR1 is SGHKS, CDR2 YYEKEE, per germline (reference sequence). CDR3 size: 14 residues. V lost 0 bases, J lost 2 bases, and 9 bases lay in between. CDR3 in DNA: TGTGCCAGCAGCTTGGTCGTAGGGACCTACGAGCAGTACTTC. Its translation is CASSLVVGTYEQYF.

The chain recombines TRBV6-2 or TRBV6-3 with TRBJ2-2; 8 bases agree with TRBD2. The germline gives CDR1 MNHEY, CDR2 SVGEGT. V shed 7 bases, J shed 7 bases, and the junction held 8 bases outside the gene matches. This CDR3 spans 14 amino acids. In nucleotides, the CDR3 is TGTGCCAGCACCGGGACTAGGGGCGGCGGGGAGCTGTTTTTT. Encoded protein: CASTGTRGGGELFF.

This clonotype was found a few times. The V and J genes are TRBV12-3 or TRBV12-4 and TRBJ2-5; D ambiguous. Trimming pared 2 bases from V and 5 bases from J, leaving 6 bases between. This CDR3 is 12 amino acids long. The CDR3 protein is CASSLKVETQYF. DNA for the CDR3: TGTGCCAGCAGTTTAAAGGTGGAGACCCAGTACTTC.

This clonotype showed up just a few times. The CDR3 DNA reads as TGTGCCAGCAGCTTCGGACTAGCGGCAGATACGCAGTATTTT. Translating gives CASSFGLAADTQYF. V usage is TRBV7-9 and J usage is TRBJ2-3; 10 positions match TRBD2. Trimming removed 3 bases from V and 4 bases from J; junction bases left unmatched: 1. The germline V gene has CDR1 SEHNR and CDR2 FQNEAQ (reference sequence). CDR3 length equals 14 residues.

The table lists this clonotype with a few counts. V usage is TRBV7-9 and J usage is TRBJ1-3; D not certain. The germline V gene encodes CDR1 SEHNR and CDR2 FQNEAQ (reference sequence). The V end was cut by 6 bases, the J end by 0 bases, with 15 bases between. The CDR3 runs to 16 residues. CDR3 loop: CASSNMSLLSGNTIYF. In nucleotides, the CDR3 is TGTGCCAGCAGTAATATGTCCCTACTCTCTGGAAACACCATATATTTT. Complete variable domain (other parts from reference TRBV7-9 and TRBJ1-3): DTGVSQNPRHKITKRGQNVTFRCDPISEHNRLYWYRQTLGQGPEFLTYFQNEAQLEKSRLLSDRFSAERPKGSFSTLEIQRTEQGDSAMYLCASSNMSLLSGNTIYFGEGSWLTVV.

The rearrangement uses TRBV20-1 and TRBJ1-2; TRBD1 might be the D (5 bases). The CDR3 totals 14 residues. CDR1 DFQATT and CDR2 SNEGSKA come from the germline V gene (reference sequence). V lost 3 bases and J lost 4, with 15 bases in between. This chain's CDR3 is CSASGGGTAYGYTF. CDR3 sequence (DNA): TGCAGTGCTAGTGGTGGCGGGACGGCCTATGGCTACACCTTC.

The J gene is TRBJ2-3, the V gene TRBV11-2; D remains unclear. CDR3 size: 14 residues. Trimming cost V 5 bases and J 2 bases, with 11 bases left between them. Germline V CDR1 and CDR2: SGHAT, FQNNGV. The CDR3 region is CASSPYGSTDTQYF. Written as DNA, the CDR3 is TGTGCCAGCAGCCCATACGGATCCACAGATACGCAGTATTTT.

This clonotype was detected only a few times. The CDR3 DNA is TGCGCCAGCAGCGGGGGGGCCTACGAAGAGACCCAGTACTTC. Its translation is CASSGGAYEETQYF. The rearrangement links TRBV5-1 to TRBJ2-5, with TRBD2 as a possible D gene (7 bases). CDR3 length: 14 residues. The germline V gene has CDR1 SGHRS and CDR2 YFSETQ. V was shortened by 4 bases and J by 3 bases, with 13 bases between the two germline ends. The entire variable domain, with the rest obtained from reference TRBV5-1 and TRBJ2-5, is as follows: KAGVTQTPRYLIKTRGQQVTLSCSPISGHRSVSWYQQTPGQGLQFLFEYFSETQRNKGNFPGRFSGRQFSNSRSEMNVSTLELGDSALYLCASSGGAYEETQYFGPGTRLLVL.

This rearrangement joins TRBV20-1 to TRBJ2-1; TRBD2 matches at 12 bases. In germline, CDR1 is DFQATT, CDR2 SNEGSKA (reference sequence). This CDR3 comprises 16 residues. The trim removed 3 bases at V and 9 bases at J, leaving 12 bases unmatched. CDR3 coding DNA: TGCAGTGCTAGTGAGACTAGCGGGAGAAGGGCGACTGAGCAGTTCTTC. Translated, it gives CSASETSGRRATEQFF.

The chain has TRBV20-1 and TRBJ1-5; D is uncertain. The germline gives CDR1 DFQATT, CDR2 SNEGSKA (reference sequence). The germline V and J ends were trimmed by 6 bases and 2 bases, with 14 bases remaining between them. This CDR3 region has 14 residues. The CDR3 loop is CSATPDRGNQPQHF. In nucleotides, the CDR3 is TGCAGTGCCACACCGGACCGGGGCAATCAGCCCCAGCATTTT.

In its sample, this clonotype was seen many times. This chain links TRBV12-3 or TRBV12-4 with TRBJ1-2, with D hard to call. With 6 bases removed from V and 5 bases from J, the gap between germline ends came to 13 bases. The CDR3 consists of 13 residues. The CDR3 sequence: CASSPLPEYGYTF. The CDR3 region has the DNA TGTGCCAGCAGCCCTCTCCCAGAATATGGCTACACCTTC.

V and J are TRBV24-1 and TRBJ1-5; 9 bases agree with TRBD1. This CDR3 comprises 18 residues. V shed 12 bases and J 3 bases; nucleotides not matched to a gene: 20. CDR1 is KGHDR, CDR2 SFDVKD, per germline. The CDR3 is CAPTPGDREPRNNQPQHF. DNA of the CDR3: TGTGCCCCTACCCCAGGGGACAGGGAACCGAGGAACAATCAGCCCCAGCATTTT.

The CDR3 loop reads CASSLAGGASYEQYV. The DNA for the CDR3 is TGCGCCAGCAGCTTGGCCGGGGGGGCCTCATACGAGCAGTACGTC. V is TRBV5-1 and J is TRBJ2-7; 8 nucleotides agree with TRBD2. The CDR3 runs 15 residues. Germline-derived CDR1 and CDR2 are SGHRS and YFSETQ. Trimming cost V 0 bases and J 4 bases; bases outside gene matches: 6.

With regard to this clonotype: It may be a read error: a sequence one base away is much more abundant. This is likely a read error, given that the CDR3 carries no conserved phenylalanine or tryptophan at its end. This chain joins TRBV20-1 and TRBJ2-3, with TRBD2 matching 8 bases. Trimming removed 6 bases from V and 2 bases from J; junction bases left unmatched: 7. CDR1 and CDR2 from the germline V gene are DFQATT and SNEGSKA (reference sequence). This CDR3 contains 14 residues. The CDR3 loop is CSAAVAGLTDTQYL. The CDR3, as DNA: TGCAGTGCCGCCGTAGCGGGACTCACAGATACGCAGTATTTG.

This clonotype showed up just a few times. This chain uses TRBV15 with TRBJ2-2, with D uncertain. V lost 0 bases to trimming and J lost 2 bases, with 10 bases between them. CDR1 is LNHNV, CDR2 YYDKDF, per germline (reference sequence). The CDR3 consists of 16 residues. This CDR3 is CATSREWRRNTGELFF. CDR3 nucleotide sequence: TGTGCCACCAGCAGAGAGTGGAGACGAAACACCGGGGAGCTGTTTTTT.

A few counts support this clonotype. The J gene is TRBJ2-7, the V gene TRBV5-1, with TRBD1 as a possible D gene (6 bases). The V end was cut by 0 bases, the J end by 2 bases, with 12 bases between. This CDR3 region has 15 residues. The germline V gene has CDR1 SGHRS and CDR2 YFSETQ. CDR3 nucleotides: TGCGCCAGCAGCTTGGAAGTGACAGGACCCTACGAGCAGTACTTC. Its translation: CASSLEVTGPYEQYF.

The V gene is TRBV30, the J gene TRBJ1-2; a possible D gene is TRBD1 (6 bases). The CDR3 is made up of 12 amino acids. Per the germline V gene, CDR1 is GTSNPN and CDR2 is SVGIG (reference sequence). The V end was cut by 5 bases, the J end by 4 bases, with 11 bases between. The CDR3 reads CAWLGGSYGYTF. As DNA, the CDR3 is TGTGCCTGGCTAGGGGGATCCTATGGCTACACCTTC. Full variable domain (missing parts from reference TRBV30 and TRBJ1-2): SQTIHQWPATLVQPVGSPLSLECTVEGTSNPNLYWYRQAAGRGLQLLFYSVGIGQISSEVPQNLSASRPQDRQFILSSKKLLLSDSGFYLCAWLGGSYGYTFGSGTRLTVV.

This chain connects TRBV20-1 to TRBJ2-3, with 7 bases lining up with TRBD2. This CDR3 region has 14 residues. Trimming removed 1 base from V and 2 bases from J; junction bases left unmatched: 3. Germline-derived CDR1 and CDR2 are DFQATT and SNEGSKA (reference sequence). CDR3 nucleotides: TGCAGTGCTAGAGTAGCGGGTGTCACAGATACGCAGTATTTT. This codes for CSARVAGVTDTQYF.

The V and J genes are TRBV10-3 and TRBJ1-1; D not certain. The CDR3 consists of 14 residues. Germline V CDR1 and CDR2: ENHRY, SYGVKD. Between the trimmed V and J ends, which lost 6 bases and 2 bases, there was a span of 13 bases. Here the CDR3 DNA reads TGTGCCATCAGCCCACGAAAGGGTAACACTGAAGCTTTCTTT. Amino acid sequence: CAISPRKGNTEAFF.

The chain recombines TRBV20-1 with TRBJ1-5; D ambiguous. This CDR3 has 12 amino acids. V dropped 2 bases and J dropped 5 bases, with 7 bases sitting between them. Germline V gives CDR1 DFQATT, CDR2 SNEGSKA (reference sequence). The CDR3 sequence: CSARTPDQPQHF. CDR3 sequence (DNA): TGCAGTGCTAGAACACCCGATCAGCCCCAGCATTTT.

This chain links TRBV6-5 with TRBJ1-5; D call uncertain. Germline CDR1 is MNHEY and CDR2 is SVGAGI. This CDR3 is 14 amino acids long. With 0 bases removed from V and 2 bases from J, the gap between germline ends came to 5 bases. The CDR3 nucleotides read TGTGCCAGCAGTTACTCGACGGGCAATCAGCCCCAGCATTTT. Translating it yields CASSYSTGNQPQHF.

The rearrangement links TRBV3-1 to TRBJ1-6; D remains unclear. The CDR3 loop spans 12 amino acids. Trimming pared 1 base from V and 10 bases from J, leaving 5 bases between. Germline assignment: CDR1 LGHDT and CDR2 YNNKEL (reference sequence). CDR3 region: CASSQVSSPLHF. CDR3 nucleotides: TGTGCCAGCAGCCAAGTATCCTCACCCCTCCACTTT. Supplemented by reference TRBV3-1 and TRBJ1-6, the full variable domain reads DTAVSQTPKYLVTQMGNDKSIKCEQNLGHDTMYWYKQDSKKFLKIMFSYNNKELIINETVPNRFSPKSPDKAHLNLHINSLELGDSAVYFCASSQVSSPLHFGNGTRLTVT.

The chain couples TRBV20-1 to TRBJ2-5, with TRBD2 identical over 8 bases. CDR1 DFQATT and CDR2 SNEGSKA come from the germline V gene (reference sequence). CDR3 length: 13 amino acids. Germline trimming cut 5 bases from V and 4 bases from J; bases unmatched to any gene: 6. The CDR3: CSAGNSGRETQYF. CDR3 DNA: TGCAGTGCTGGCAACAGCGGGAGAGAGACCCAGTACTTC.

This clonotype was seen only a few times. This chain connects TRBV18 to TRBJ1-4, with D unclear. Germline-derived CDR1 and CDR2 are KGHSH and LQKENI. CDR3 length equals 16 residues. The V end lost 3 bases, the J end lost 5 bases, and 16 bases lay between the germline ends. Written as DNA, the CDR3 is TGTGCCAGCTCACCCCAGTACACCATTCGGAATGAAAAACTGTTTTTT. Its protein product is CASSPQYTIRNEKLFF.

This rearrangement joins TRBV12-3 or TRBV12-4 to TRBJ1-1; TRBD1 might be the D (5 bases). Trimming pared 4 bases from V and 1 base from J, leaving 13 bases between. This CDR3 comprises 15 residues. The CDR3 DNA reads TGTGCCAGCAGTTCCTCCGGGACGGAGAACACTGAAGCTTTCTTT. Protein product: CASSSSGTENTEAFF.

The CDR3 DNA follows: TGTGCCAGCAGGACCTTCGTAGAATTGAACACCGGGGAGCTGTTTTTT. Translation: CASRTFVELNTGELFF. The chain uses TRBV6-1 and TRBJ2-2; unclear D gene. Deletions cut 6 bases from V and 1 base from J, with 15 bases between. In germline, CDR1 is MNHNS, CDR2 SASEGT. This CDR3 has 16 residues.